This T cell receptor beta chain is from a study of PD-1 blockade in classical Hodgkin lymphoma. Study outcomes and limitations: A significant rise in TCR diversity was seen by C4D1 for CD4+ cells but not for CD8+ cells. Baseline diversity was lower in partial responders and progressors than complete responders.

Comments on this clone: What it binds is not known.

Method: immunoSEQ multiplex PCR; TCRdb's copy keeps in-frame clones and lacks some. The sample holds roughly 30,000 clones; roughly 80% are singletons and the top ten take approximately 0.62%. The CDR3 extends over 14 amino acids. Germline CDR1 is GTSNPN and CDR2 is SVGIG (reference sequence). Trimming left V 2 bases short and J 0 bases short, with 8 bases between. Time point reported: cycle 4 day 1 (C4D1), after more than five weeks of nivolumab. Each and every patient relapsed after autologous stem cell transplantation, and patients got differing brentuximab vedotin exposure. From thawed PBMCs, CD4+ T cells were purified using magnetic negative selection.

Here the sequenced sample was CD4+ T cells from blood, taken before the fourth cycle of nivolumab. This clonotype was sampled from a human donor with classical Hodgkin lymphoma. This chain uses TRBV30 with TRBJ1-5; no firm D call. CDR3 DNA: TGTGCCTGGAGTCTAGGTTATAGCAATCAGCCCCAGCATTTT. Protein sequence: CAWSLGYSNQPQHF.